A selection of T cell receptor beta chains follows, all from one sample in a study of human T cells and chemical hapten exposure. TCRdb redid the calling of the RACE reads with MiXCR, one entry per CDR3 protein. Of a few hundred thousand distinct CDR3 sequences listed, around 5.5% were seen once; the top ten hold roughly 8.2%. The source was whole blood, collected in connection with sensitization to the hapten diphenylcyclopropenone (DPC). Receptor source: a woman between 18 and 29 years old with alopecia areata. Some clones in this sample may be carry-over from other donors' samples. The CDR3 runs from the conserved cysteine through the conserved F or W. A D gene is named only where the DNA matches it firmly. Size tells how often a clone was seen (once, few, many) or the class of an expanded clone, and some rows leave it out.

clone size,V gene,D gene,J gene,CDR3 protein,CDR3 DNA
NA,TRBV7-8,NA,TRBJ1-6,CASSPSLGQYNSPLHF,TGTGCCAGCAGCCCATCTCTGGGGCAGTATAATTCACCCCTCCACTTT
many,TRBV13,NA,TRBJ2-1,CASSFNYNEQFF,TGTGCCAGCAGTTTTAATTACAATGAGCAGTTCTTC
NA,TRBV21-1,NA,TRBJ2-7,CASNPGHGMREQYF,TGTGCCAGCAACCCGGGACACGGGATGAGGGAGCAGTACTTC
few,TRBV6-1,NA,TRBJ2-5,CASNLVLDNPKCEETQYF,TGTGCCAGCAATCTTGTATTGGACAACCCTAAATGTGAAGAGACCCAGTACTTC
NA,TRBV28,NA,TRBJ1-6,CASSPAGRLNSPLHF,TGTGCCAGCAGCCCCGCGGGACGGCTAAATTCACCCCTCCACTTT
few,TRBV6-1,TRBD1,TRBJ2-4,CASSPWDSGGGYF,TGTGCCAGCAGTCCCTGGGACAGCGGCGGTGGGTACTTC
many,TRBV20-1,TRBD1,TRBJ2-7,CSAPSPDRGYEQYF,TGCAGTGCTCCATCGCCGGACAGGGGCTACGAGCAGTACTTC
NA,TRBV3-1,NA,TRBJ1-1,CASSQESRATEAFF,TGTGCCAGCAGCCAAGAGTCCAGGGCCACTGAAGCTTTCTTT
few,TRBV12-3/TRBV12-4,NA,TRBJ1-1,CASSSRAEAFF,TGTGCCAGCAGTTCCAGGGCAGAAGCTTTCTTT
many,TRBV13,NA,TRBJ2-7,CASSSYQGYGEQYF,TGTGCCAGCAGCTCATATCAGGGATATGGCGAGCAGTACTTC
many,TRBV20-1,NA,TRBJ1-5,CSARDSSGSNQPQHF,TGCAGTGCTAGAGATTCCAGTGGGTCCAATCAGCCCCAGCATTTT
few,TRBV11-1,NA,TRBJ2-7,CASSLSVILEQYF,TGTGCCAGCAGCTTAAGTGTCATCCTCGAGCAGTACTTC
NA,TRBV7-9,NA,TRBJ2-2,CASSSPQRFDNTGELFF,TGTGCCAGCAGCTCACCACAGAGGTTCGATAACACCGGGGAGCTGTTTTTT
many,TRBV7-2,NA,TRBJ1-2,CASSLDSSNYGYTF,TGTGCCAGCAGCTTGGACAGTAGTAACTATGGCTACACCTTC
NA,TRBV20-1,NA,TRBJ2-4,CSAGSVAKNIQYF,TGCAGTGCAGGGTCTGTAGCCAAAAACATTCAGTACTTC
many,TRBV14,TRBD1,TRBJ2-1,CASSQDSGTGFGNEQFF,TGTGCCAGCAGCCAGGACTCCGGGACAGGGTTTGGGAATGAGCAGTTCTTC
NA,TRBV21-1,NA,TRBJ1-5,CASTVLTGGNQPQHF,TGTGCCAGCACCGTGCTTACAGGGGGAAATCAGCCCCAGCATTTT